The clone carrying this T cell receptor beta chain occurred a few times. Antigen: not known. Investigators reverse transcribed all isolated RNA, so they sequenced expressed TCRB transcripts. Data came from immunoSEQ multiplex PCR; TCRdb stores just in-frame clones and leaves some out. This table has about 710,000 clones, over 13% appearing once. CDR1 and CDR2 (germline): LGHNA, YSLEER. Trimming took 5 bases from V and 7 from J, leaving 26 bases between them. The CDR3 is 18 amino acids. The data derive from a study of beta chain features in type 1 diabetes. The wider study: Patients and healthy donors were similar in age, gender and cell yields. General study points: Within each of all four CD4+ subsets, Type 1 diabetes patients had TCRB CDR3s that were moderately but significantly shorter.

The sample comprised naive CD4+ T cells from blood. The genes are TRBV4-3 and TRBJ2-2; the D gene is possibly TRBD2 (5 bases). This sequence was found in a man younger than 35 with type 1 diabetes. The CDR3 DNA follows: TGCGCCAGCAGCTTCCTTGCAGGAGGCCGGTTTTCTCGCGGGGAGCTGTTTTTT. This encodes CASSFLAGGRFSRGELFF.